What follows describes a single T cell receptor (beta chain). Its antigen is not known. TCRdb used MiXCR to reprocess the reads, holding one entry per CDR3 protein. The table has 250,000 or so distinct CDR3 sequences, over 15% seen once; the top ten hold 40% to 55%. These data come from a study of T cell repertoires in cytomegalovirus infection. About the study: Public TCR beta signatures marked donors with CMV infection and the matching HLA. Findings and caveats of the study: Totalled public TCR beta family frequency picked out people who carried CMV plus the relevant HLA. What dominated the ex vivo response were HLA-C-restricted CMV-specific TCR beta clonotypes.

The CDR3 spans 12 residues. Deletions cut 2 bases from V and 6 bases from J, with 10 bases between. In germline, CDR1 is SQVTM, CDR2 ANQGSEA. Sequenced input: CD8+ T cells from PBMCs. This sequence was found in a human donor in good health (CMV status not recorded). Some clones in this sample may be carry-over from other donors' samples. The chain joins TRBV29-1 to TRBJ1-1; D is unresolved. The CDR3 DNA reads as TGCAGCGTTGAATTGGCAAGGGCTGAAGCTTTCTTT. It yields the protein CSVELARAEAFF.